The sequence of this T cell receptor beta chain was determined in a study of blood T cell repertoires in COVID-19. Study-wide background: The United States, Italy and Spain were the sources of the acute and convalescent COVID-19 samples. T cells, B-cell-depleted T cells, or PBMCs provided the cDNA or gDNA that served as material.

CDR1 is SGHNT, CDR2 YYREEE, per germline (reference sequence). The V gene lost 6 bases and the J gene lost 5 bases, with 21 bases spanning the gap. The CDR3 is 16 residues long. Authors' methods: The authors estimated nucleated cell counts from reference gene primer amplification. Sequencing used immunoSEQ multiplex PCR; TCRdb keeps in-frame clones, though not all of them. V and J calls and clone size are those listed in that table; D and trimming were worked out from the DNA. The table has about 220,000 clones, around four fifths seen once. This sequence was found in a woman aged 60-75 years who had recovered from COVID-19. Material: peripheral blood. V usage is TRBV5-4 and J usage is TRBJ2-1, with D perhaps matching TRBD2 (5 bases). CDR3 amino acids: CASIPPGSSGNNEQFF. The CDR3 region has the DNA TGTGCCAGCATCCCCCCGGGTTCCTCCGGGAACAATGAGCAGTTCTTC. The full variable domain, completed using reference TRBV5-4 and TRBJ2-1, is ETGVTQSPTHLIKTRGQQVTLRCSSQSGHNTVSWYQQALGQGPQFIFQYYREEENGRGNFPPRFSGLQFPNYSSELNVNALELDDSALYLCASIPPGSSGNNEQFFGPGTRLTVL.